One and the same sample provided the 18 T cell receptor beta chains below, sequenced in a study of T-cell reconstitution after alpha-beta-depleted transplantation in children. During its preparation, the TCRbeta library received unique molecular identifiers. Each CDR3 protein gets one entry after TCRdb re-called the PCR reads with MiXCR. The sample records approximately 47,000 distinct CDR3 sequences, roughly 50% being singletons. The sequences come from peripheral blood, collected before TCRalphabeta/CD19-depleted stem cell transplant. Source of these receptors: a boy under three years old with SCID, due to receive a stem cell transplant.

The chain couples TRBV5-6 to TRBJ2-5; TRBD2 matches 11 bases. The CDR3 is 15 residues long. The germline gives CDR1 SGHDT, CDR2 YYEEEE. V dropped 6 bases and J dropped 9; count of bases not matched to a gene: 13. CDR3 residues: CASTSSGGGRVAQYF. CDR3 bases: TGTGCCAGCACCAGTAGCGGGGGGGGACGGGTGGCCCAGTACTTC.

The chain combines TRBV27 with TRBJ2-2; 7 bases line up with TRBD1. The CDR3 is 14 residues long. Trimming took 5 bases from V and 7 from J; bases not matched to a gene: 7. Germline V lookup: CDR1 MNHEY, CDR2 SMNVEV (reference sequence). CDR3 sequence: CASSLTGVGGELFF. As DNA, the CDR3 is TGTGCCAGCAGTCTTACAGGGGTAGGCGGGGAGCTGTTTTTT.

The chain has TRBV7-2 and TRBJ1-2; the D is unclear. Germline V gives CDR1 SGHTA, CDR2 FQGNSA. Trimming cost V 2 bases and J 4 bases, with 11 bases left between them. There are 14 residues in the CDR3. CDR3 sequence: CASSLSGTSYGYTF. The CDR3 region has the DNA TGTGCCAGCAGCTTATCCGGCACAAGCTATGGCTACACCTTC.

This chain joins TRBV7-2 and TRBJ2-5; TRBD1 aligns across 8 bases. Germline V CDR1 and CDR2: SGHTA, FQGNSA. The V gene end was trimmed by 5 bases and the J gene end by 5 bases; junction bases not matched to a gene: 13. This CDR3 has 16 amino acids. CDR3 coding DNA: TGTGCCAGCAGCCGAATGGGGCAGGGGGCACGGGAGACCCAGTACTTC. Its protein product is CASSRMGQGARETQYF.

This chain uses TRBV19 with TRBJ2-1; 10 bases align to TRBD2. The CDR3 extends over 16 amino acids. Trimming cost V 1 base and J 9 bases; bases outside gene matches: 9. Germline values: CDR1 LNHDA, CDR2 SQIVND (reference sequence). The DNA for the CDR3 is TGTGCCAGTAGTATAGTAAGCAGCGGGGGGGCCGGTGAGCAGTTCTTC. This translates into CASSIVSSGGAGEQFF.

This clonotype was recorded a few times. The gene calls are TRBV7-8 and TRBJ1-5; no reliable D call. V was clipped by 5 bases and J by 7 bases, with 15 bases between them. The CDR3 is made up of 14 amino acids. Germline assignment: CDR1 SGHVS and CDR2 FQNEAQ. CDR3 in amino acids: CASSRMPGYQPQHF. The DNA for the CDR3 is TGTGCCAGCAGCCGAATGCCGGGGTACCAGCCCCAGCATTTT.

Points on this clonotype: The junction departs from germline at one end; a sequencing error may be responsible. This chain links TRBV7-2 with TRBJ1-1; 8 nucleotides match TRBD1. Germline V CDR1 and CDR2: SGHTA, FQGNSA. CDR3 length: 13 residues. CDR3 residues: CASRLDRGLGAFF. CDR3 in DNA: TGTGCCAGCAGGTTAGACAGGGGCCTCGGAGCTTTCTTT.

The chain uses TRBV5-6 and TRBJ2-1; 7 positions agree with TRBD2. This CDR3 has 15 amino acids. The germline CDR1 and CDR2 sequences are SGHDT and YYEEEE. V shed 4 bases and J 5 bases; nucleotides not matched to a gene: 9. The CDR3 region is CASSPGREPNNEQFF. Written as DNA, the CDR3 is TGTGCCAGCAGCCCGGGGAGGGAACCAAACAATGAGCAGTTCTTC.

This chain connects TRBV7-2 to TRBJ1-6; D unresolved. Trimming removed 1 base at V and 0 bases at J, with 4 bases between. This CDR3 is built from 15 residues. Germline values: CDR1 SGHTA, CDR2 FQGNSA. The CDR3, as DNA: TGTGCCAGCAGCTTAGTCAGCTCCTATAATTCACCCCTCCACTTT. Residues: CASSLVSSYNSPLHF.

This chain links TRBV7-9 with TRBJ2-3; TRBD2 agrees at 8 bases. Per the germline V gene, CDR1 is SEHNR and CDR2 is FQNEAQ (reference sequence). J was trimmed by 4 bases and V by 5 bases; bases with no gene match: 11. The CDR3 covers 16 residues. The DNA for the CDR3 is TGTGCCAGCAGCCAACCCGGGGGGGGAGGGGCAGATACGCAGTATTTT. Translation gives CASSQPGGGGADTQYF.

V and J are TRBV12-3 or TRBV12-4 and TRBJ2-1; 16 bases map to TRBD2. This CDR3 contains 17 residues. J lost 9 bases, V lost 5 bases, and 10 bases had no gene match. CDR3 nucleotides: TGTGCCAGCAGTCCGGGACTAGCGGGGGGGCTTTTGGGTGAGCAGTTCTTC. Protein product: CASSPGLAGGLLGEQFF.

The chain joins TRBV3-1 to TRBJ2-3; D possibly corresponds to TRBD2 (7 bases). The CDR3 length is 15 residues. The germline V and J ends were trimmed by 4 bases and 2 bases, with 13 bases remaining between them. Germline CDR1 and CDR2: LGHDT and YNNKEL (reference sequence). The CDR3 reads CASSPGGPFTDTQYF. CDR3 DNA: TGTGCCAGCAGCCCCGGGGGGCCGTTCACAGATACGCAGTATTTT.

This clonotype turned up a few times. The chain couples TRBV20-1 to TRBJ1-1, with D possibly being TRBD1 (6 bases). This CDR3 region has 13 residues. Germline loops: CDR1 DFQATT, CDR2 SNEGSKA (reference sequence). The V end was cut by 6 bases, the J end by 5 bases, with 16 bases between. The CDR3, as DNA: TGCAGTGCCCGCGGGGGGGCTATTACTGAAGCTTTCTTT. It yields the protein CSARGGAITEAFF.

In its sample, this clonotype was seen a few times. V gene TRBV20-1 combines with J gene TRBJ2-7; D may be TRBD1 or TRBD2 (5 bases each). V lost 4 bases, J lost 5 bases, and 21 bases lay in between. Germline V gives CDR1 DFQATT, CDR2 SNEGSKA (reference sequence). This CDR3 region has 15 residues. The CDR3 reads CSATTPERGLDEQYF. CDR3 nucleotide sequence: TGCAGTGCTACCACCCCAGAGAGGGGTCTGGACGAGCAGTACTTC.

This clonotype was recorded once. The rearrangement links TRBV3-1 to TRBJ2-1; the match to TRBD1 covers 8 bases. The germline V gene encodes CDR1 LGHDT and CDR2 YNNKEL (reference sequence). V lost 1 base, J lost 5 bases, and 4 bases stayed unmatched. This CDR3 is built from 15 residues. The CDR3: CASSQGGTGNNEQFF. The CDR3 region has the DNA TGTGCCAGCAGCCAAGGTGGGACAGGCAACAATGAGCAGTTCTTC.

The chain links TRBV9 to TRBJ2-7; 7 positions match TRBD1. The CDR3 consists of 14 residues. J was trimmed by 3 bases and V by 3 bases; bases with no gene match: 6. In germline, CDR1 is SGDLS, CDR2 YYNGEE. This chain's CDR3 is CASSDGQAVYEQYF. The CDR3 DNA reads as TGTGCCAGCAGCGACGGACAGGCCGTCTACGAGCAGTACTTC.

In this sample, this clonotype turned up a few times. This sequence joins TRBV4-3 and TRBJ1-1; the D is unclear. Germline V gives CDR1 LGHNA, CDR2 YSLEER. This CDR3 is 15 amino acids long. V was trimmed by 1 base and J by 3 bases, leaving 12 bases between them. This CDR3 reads CASSQVSLRDTEAFF. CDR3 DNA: TGCGCCAGCAGCCAAGTAAGCCTCCGTGACACTGAAGCTTTCTTT.

The CDR3 DNA reads as TGTGCCACCAGCAGAGAAACGGGGGGGCCGGAGACCCAGTACTTC. Translated, it gives CATSRETGGPETQYF. The genes are TRBV15 and TRBJ2-5; TRBD2 aligns across 8 bases. Germline loops: CDR1 LNHNV, CDR2 YYDKDF (reference sequence). V dropped 0 bases and J dropped 5; count of bases not matched to a gene: 5. The CDR3 extends over 15 amino acids.